This is a list of T cell receptor beta chains from one sample in a study of blood T cell repertoires in COVID-19. Generated by immunoSEQ multiplex PCR, the TCRdb table keeps only in-frame clones and is missing some. This table has about 270,000 clones, approximately 85% appearing once. Sequenced input: PBMCs or T cells enriched from blood (not recorded which). These TCRs come from a woman aged 45-65 years with acute COVID-19. CDR3s include the opening cysteine and the closing phenylalanine or tryptophan. A D gene is named only where the DNA matches it firmly. A clone size is listed for some rows: how often the clone was seen (once, few, many), or a class if it is expanded.

CASSQEGGQANYGYTF | TGTGCCAGCAGCCAAGAGGGAGGACAGGCGAACTATGGCTACACCTTC | TRBJ1-2 | once | TRBD1 | TRBV14
CASSNKQVPNQPQHF | TGTGCCAGCAGCAATAAACAGGTTCCCAATCAGCCCCAGCATTTT | TRBJ1-5 | - | - | TRBV21-1
CAWGTGGGNTIYF | TGTGCCTGGGGGACAGGGGGTGGAAACACCATATATTTT | TRBJ1-3 | few | TRBD1 | TRBV30
CASRPAPPNGGPTEAFF | TGTGCCAGTCGCCCGGCTCCTCCAAACGGGGGACCCACTGAAGCTTTCTTT | TRBJ1-1 | - | - | TRBV19
CASSPGSSYEQYF | TGCGCCAGCAGTCCCGGGAGCTCCTACGAGCAGTACTTC | TRBJ2-7 | - | - | TRBV10-1
CASSMNTEAFF | TGCGCCAGCAGTATGAACACTGAAGCTTTCTTT | TRBJ1-1 | - | - | TRBV4-1
CAWSGMDRVAEQYF | TGTGCCTGGAGTGGAATGGACAGGGTAGCGGAGCAGTACTTC | TRBJ2-7 | - | TRBD1 | TRBV30
CASREQGSEKLFF | TGTGCCAGCAGGGAACAGGGATCTGAAAAACTGTTTTTT | TRBJ1-4 | few | - | TRBV12-3/TRBV12-4
CAWSGAGTGIQETQYF | TGTGCCTGGAGCGGCGCCGGGACAGGGATTCAAGAGACCCAGTACTTC | TRBJ2-5 | - | TRBD1 | TRBV30
CASSYTTGKAQPQHF | TGTGCCAGCAGTTACACTACAGGGAAGGCTCAGCCCCAGCATTTT | TRBJ1-5 | - | - | TRBV6-6
CASSGTGGNQPQHF | TGTGCCAGCTCCGGGACAGGGGGCAATCAGCCCCAGCATTTT | TRBJ1-5 | - | TRBD1 | TRBV19
CAWSVGTDSNQPQHF | TGTGCCTGGAGTGTCGGGACAGATAGCAATCAGCCCCAGCATTTT | TRBJ1-5 | - | TRBD1 | TRBV30
CASSPWTSGGHIDRNEQFF | TGTGCCAGCTCACCATGGACTAGCGGGGGCCATATAGACCGCAATGAGCAGTTCTTC | TRBJ2-1 | - | TRBD2 | TRBV18